This T cell receptor (beta chain) was found in a study of blood T cell repertoires in COVID-19 (dated by TCRdb to the early 2020s). Some background on the complete study: Samples from collaborators originated in the United States, Italy and Spain and spanned both the acute and convalescent phases of COVID-19. Where available, HLA class I and class II types were taken from metadata supplied by the sample provider and were not determined by assay-based typing. Deeply sampled blood TCRbeta repertoires from subjects exposed to, actively infected with, or recovered from COVID-19 were included in the dataset. Samples came from the ongoing ImmuneRACE study (first 160 participants) plus 1,254 subjects from 6 global collaborators. The repertoires were released in a freely available public database meant as a resource for research on the immune response to SARS-CoV-2. The prospective study material was composed of cDNA or gDNA derived from T cells, B-cell-depleted T cells, or PBMCs. A de-identified subject ID, COVID-19 status, age in years and sex were almost always included in the sample metadata.

One collaborating source in Seattle enrolled patients during active infection and followed them longitudinally through the course of disease. Collaborating institutions collected whole blood in K2EDTA tubes following their own protocols. For TCRbeta analysis, collaborators shipped samples as frozen whole blood, isolated PBMCs, or DNA extracted from either of those sample types. The immunoSEQ Assay, a bias-controlled multiplex PCR, was used to amplify TCRbeta CDR3 regions from genomic DNA. The original methods were these. The number of nucleated cells in each sample was estimated by amplification of reference gene primers within the assay. Sequence reads were collapsed and filtered to measure the absolute abundance of every unique TCRbeta CDR3 rearrangement. For each sample, productive Simpson clonality was calculated as the square root of Simpson's diversity index over productive rearrangements. As stored in TCRdb, this immuneACCESS dataset retains in-frame rearrangements with V and J assigned. A fraction of the clones does not appear; measured against another copy, unresolved V genes explain less than half of the discrepancy, and the remainder lacks a known reason. V and J calls and clone size are given by that table; D and trimming were obtained from the DNA. The sample table shows 200,000 to 250,000 clones, and roughly four fifths are seen once. The ten largest clones take up 7.8% of the sample.

On this clone: There is no known antigen for this receptor. No much larger clonotype is one base removed from it; base qualities were not supplied.

The CDR3 holds 16 amino acids from the cysteine to the phenylalanine. Solely the CDR3 DNA is kept, with 48 bases framed from the first base. V is trimmed back by 6 bases and J by 0 bases, and the junction contains 4 bases that no gene match accounts for. From a lookup of the germline V gene (reference sequence), CDR1 and CDR2 are LGHDT and YNNKEL. Study-wide conclusions, independent of this receptor: Clinical and demographic metadata were provided uncurated, with the amount varying by source and participant.

The sequence joins TRBV3-1 (or the pseudogene TRBV3-2) to TRBJ1-6; 8 bases in the middle match TRBD1. The clonotype originates from a woman at least 80 years old with COVID-19, enrolled during active disease. The sequencing input was peripheral blood. The nucleotide sequence reads as follows: TGTGCCAGCAGGGACAGGGAAAGCTCCTATAATTCACCCCTCCACTTT. Translation gives CASRDRESSYNSPLHF.